This T cell receptor (beta chain) was recovered during a study of radiotherapy plus CTLA-4 blockade in lung cancer (dated by TCRdb to between 2017 and 2018). Broadly, across the study: Among the enrolled patients, approximately 18% had an objective response, and about 29% reached disease control. What the research found in general, with its limitations: Early dynamic changes in blood T cell clones, together with increased serum interferon-beta after radiation, were reported as the strongest predictors of response. After treatment with radiotherapy and ipilimumab, TCR clones that originated in tumors expanded in peripheral blood.

This clone appeared a few times. What this receptor recognizes is not known. No qualities accompany the bases; no much larger clone lies one base away. Focal radiation therapy combined with CTLA-4 blockade (ipilimumab) was tested in patients with chemo-refractory metastatic non-small-cell lung cancer. The library was obtained by the immunoSEQ multiplex PCR assay. TCRdb took over this immuneACCESS table, retaining in-frame rearrangements with V and J assigned. Such tables are incomplete; in checked studies, under half of the missing clones stem from an unresolved V gene, and the remainder is unexplained. In all, the sample holds roughly 15,000 clones, and under 75% of those were seen once. The ten largest account for about 48% of the sample. The junction shows trimming of 8 bases on V and 6 bases on J, plus 11 bases between the germline ends. Sequences SGHTA (CDR1) and FQGTGA (CDR2) are obtained from the germline V gene. The CDR3, cysteine through phenylalanine, is 13 amino acids long. The entry retains the CDR3 DNA only, 39 bases that are in frame from base 1.

The chain is encoded by TRBV7-3 joined to TRBJ1-6; no D segment can be confidently identified. The material sequenced was peripheral blood, taken from a patient treated with radiotherapy plus ipilimumab. The sequence came from a human donor with non-small cell lung cancer whose response to radiotherapy plus ipilimumab could not be evaluated. At the DNA level, the sequence is TGTGCCAGCTCGCGGGCCTTTAATTCACCCCTCCACTTT. Translated, this is CASSRAFNSPLHF. The full variable domain, completed from the reference TRBV7-3 and TRBJ1-6 proteins outside the CDR3, reads GAGVSQTPSNKVTEKGKYVELRCDPISGHTALYWYRQSLGQGPEFLIYFQGTGAADDSGLPNDRFFAVRPEGSVSTLKIQRTERGDSAVYLCASSRAFNSPLHFGNGTRLTVT.